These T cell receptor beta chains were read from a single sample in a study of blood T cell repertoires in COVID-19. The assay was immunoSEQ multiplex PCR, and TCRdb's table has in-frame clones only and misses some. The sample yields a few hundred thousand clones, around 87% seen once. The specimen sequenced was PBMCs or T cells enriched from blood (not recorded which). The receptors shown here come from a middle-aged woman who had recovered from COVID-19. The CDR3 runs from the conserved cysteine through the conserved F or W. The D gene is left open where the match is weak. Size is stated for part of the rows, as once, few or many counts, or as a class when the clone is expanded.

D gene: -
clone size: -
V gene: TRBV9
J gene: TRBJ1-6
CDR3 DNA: TGTGCCAGCAGCGTAGACTGGACGGGAGTAGATAATTCACCCCTCCACTTT
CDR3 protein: CASSVDWTGVDNSPLHF

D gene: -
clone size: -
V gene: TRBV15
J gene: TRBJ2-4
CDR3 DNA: TGTGCCACCAGCAGAGCAGGGTTAGCCAAAAACATTCAGTACTTC
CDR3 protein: CATSRAGLAKNIQYF

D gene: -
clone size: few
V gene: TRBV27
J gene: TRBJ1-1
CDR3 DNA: TGTGCCAGCAGTCGTAGACTCCCGGACACTGAAGCTTTCTTT
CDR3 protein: CASSRRLPDTEAFF

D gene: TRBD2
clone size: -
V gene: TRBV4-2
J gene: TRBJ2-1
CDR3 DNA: TGTGCCAGCAGCCCCTGGACTAGCGGTTTGAGTTTACAGTTCTTC
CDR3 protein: CASSPWTSGLSLQFF

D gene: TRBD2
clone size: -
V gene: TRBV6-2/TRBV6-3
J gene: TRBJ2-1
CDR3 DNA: TGTGCCAGCAGTCCATATAGCGGGAGGGCCCACAATGAGCAGTTCTTC
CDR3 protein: CASSPYSGRAHNEQFF

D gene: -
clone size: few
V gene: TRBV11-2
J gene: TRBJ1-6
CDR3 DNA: TGTGCCAGCAGCTTAGTGGACAGCTCCTATAATTCACCCCTCCACTTT
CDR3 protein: CASSLVDSSYNSPLHF

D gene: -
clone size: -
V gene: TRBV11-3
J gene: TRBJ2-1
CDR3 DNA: TGTGCCAGCAGCCCCATTTGGCGGGAAACGTACAATGAGCAGTTCTTC
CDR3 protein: CASSPIWRETYNEQFF

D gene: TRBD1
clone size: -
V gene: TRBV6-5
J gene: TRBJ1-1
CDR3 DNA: TGTGCCAGCAGTTACGGGACAGGGGGAGTCAGTGAAGCTTTCTTT
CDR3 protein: CASSYGTGGVSEAFF

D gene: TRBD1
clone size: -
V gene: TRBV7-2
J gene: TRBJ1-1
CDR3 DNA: TGTGCCAGCAGCCCCCGGACAGGAGATACTGAAGCTTTCTTT
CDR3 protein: CASSPRTGDTEAFF

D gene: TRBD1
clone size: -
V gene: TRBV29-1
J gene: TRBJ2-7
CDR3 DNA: TGCAGCGTCGCAACAGGGGGCGGGTTTCGAGAGCAGTACTTC
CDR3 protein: CSVATGGGFREQYF

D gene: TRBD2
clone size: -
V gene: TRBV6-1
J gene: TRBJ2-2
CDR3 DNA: TGTGCCAGCAGCGAAGCGGGGCTAGCGGGCCCCATCGGGGAGCTGTTTTTT
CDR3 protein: CASSEAGLAGPIGELFF

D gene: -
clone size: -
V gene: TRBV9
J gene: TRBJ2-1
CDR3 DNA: TGTGCCAGCAGCGTAGGGGGTGGGACACCCCACGTTACTGTGCAGTTCTTC
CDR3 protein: CASSVGGGTPHVTVQFF

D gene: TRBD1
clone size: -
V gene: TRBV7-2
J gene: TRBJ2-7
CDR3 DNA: TGTGCCAGCAGCCAAGGGACAGCCCCACGCTACGAGCAGTACTTC
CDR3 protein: CASSQGTAPRYEQYF

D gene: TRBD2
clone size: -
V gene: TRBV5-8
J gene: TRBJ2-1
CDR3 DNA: TGTGCCAGCAGCTTGGGTGCCGGCGGGAGAGTCTACAATGAGCAGTTCTTC
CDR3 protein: CASSLGAGGRVYNEQFF

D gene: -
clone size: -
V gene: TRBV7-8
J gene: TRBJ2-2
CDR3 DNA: TGTGCCAGCAGCTTAGTACAGGGTGGGATCACCGGGGAGCTGTTTTTT
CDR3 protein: CASSLVQGGITGELFF

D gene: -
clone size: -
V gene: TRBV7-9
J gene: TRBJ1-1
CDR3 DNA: TGTGCCAGCAGCTCTATCCCAACGAACACTGAAGCTTTCTTT
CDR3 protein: CASSSIPTNTEAFF

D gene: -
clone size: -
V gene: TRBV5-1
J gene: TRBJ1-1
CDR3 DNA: TGCGCCAGCAGCCCTCCCGAGAGGAGGACTGAAGCTTTCTTT
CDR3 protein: CASSPPERRTEAFF